These T cell receptor beta chains were read from a single sample in a study of shared clonotypes between healthy human individuals. The protocol was immunoSEQ multiplex PCR, while the TCRdb copy is restricted to in-frame clones and leaves out a portion. Of more than 2,000,000 clones in the sample, more than 80% were seen once. Specimen: naive CD4+ T cells from PBMCs. Every receptor here comes from a man aged 18 to 30 in good health. Some clones in this sample may be carry-over from other donors' samples. Each CDR3 is given with its conserved first and last residue. The order of the fields is CDR3 DNA, CDR3 protein, V gene, clone size, J gene, D gene. A D gene is named only where the DNA matches it firmly. Clone size is shown for a subset of rows, as once, few, many or a class of expanded clone.

DNA: TGTGCCAGCAGCTTCATGAGGGGCCCAGAGGCCAATCAGCCCCAGCATTTT; CDR3: CASSFMRGPEANQPQHF; V: TRBV5-8; size: -; J: TRBJ1-5; D: -
DNA: TGTGCCAGCAGTTACTCAGGCAGGGTCCCCCCAGATACGCAGTATTTT; CDR3: CASSYSGRVPPDTQYF; V: TRBV6-5; size: -; J: TRBJ2-3; D: -
DNA: TGTGCCAGCAGTTCGGGAGGGGGATCTAATGAAAAACTGTTTTTT; CDR3: CASSSGGGSNEKLFF; V: TRBV28; size: -; J: TRBJ1-4; D: -
DNA: TGCGCCAGCAGAAGGGACAGTGGGTTGACCAACGTCCTGACTTTC; CDR3: CASRRDSGLTNVLTF; V: TRBV5-1; size: -; J: TRBJ2-6; D: TRBD1
DNA: TGTGCCAGCAGTGAAGTAGGGCTAGCGGGAGGTACGCAGTATTTT; CDR3: CASSEVGLAGGTQYF; V: TRBV6-1; size: once; J: TRBJ2-3; D: TRBD2
DNA: TGTGCCAGCAGCCCCCAAGGGGGGATAGTCGTCGCTGAAGCTTTCTTT; CDR3: CASSPQGGIVVAEAFF; V: TRBV7-9; size: -; J: TRBJ1-1; D: -
DNA: TGTGCCAGCAGTCTGGACAGGGTATACGAGCAGTACTTC; CDR3: CASSLDRVYEQYF; V: TRBV6-6; size: -; J: TRBJ2-7; D: TRBD1
DNA: TGTGCCTGGACGTCCGGAGATACGCAGTATTTT; CDR3: CAWTSGDTQYF; V: TRBV30; size: -; J: TRBJ2-3; D: -
DNA: TGTGCCAGCAGCCGGGACATTGCAGATACGCAGTATTTT; CDR3: CASSRDIADTQYF; V: TRBV2; size: -; J: TRBJ2-3; D: -
DNA: TGTGCCAGCAGCTTGGAGCAGGAAGGGGCCCAGTACTTC; CDR3: CASSLEQEGAQYF; V: TRBV5-4; size: -; J: TRBJ2-5; D: -
DNA: TGTGCCAGCAGCCAAGACCAGGGCTTGGGGGGCTTGAACACTGAAGCTTTCTTT; CDR3: CASSQDQGLGGLNTEAFF; V: TRBV4-2; size: -; J: TRBJ1-1; D: -
DNA: TGTGCCAGCAGCTTATTTCAGGCGGCCTACACCGGGGAGCTGTTTTTT; CDR3: CASSLFQAAYTGELFF; V: TRBV7-2; size: -; J: TRBJ2-2; D: -
DNA: TGTGCCAGCAGCTCCCGTTGGTATAGCCAGCTAACGGGCTACACCTTC; CDR3: CASSSRWYSQLTGYTF; V: TRBV7-8; size: -; J: TRBJ1-2; D: -
DNA: TGTGCCATCAGTGGGACCGTAAAGGGTGGTGAGCAGTTCTTC; CDR3: CAISGTVKGGEQFF; V: TRBV10-3; size: -; J: TRBJ2-1; D: -
DNA: TGTGCCTGGAGTGTGGTCTCAGGGAATGAGCAGTTCTTC; CDR3: CAWSVVSGNEQFF; V: TRBV30; size: -; J: TRBJ2-1; D: -
DNA: TGTGCCAGTAGTATAGTGGGGTTTAGCAATCAGCCCCAGCATTTT; CDR3: CASSIVGFSNQPQHF; V: TRBV19; size: -; J: TRBJ1-5; D: -
DNA: TGTGCCAGCAGCCCCGCGGGATCTAGCGGGGGGTTTAGCACAGATACGCAGTATTTT; CDR3: CASSPAGSSGGFSTDTQYF; V: TRBV7-9; size: -; J: TRBJ2-3; D: TRBD2
DNA: TGTGCCAGCAGCCCCCAGGGGATGTTAGCCACCGGGGAGCTGTTTTTT; CDR3: CASSPQGMLATGELFF; V: TRBV7-9; size: -; J: TRBJ2-2; D: -
DNA: TGTGCCAGCAGGCAAGCGGGAGGGGGCAAAAACATTCAGTACTTC; CDR3: CASRQAGGGKNIQYF; V: TRBV28; size: -; J: TRBJ2-4; D: TRBD2
DNA: TGCGCCAGCAGCTTGGCATCTAGCGGGTCCGCCGGGGAGCTGTTTTTT; CDR3: CASSLASSGSAGELFF; V: TRBV5-1; size: once; J: TRBJ2-2; D: TRBD2
DNA: TGTGCCAGCAGCTTATCCCACGGAGCTTTCTTT; CDR3: CASSLSHGAFF; V: TRBV7-9; size: -; J: TRBJ1-1; D: -
DNA: TGTGCCAGCTCACCCATGCTCCAAGAGACCCAGTACTTC; CDR3: CASSPMLQETQYF; V: TRBV18; size: -; J: TRBJ2-5; D: -
DNA: TGTGCCAGCAGCGAGCAGGGTCCGAACACTGAAGCTTTCTTT; CDR3: CASSEQGPNTEAFF; V: TRBV7-3; size: -; J: TRBJ1-1; D: -
DNA: TGTGCCAGCAGTTTTACAGGGACAGGGGCCCGAGAGACCCAGTACTTC; CDR3: CASSFTGTGARETQYF; V: TRBV28; size: once; J: TRBJ2-5; D: TRBD1
DNA: TGTGCCAGCAGTTTAGCGAATTGGAATCAGCCCCAGCATTTT; CDR3: CASSLANWNQPQHF; V: TRBV28; size: -; J: TRBJ1-5; D: -
DNA: TGCGCCAGCAGTTTGGCTTCGTCGGAAGCTTTCTTT; CDR3: CASSLASSEAFF; V: TRBV5-1; size: -; J: TRBJ1-1; D: -
DNA: TGTGCCAGCAGCTCCACGGGCAGGGGGGCTAATGAAAAACTGTTTTTT; CDR3: CASSSTGRGANEKLFF; V: TRBV11-2; size: -; J: TRBJ1-4; D: TRBD1
DNA: TGTGCCAGCAGCCCCAGGCGGACAGGGCGTTCTGGGGCCAACGTCCTGACTTTC; CDR3: CASSPRRTGRSGANVLTF; V: TRBV28; size: -; J: TRBJ2-6; D: TRBD1
DNA: TGTGCCAGCTCATCCTCCGGGACAGGGATCGGAAACACCATATATTTT; CDR3: CASSSSGTGIGNTIYF; V: TRBV18; size: once; J: TRBJ1-3; D: TRBD1
DNA: TGTGCCAGCAGATACGGAGCCGGCTACGAGCAGTACTTC; CDR3: CASRYGAGYEQYF; V: TRBV28; size: -; J: TRBJ2-7; D: -
DNA: TGCGCCAGCAGCCAAGGAGGCATCTATGGCTACACCTTC; CDR3: CASSQGGIYGYTF; V: TRBV4-1; size: -; J: TRBJ1-2; D: -
DNA: TGTGCCAGTAGCCCTAGACAGGAGTCCTACGAGCAGTACTTC; CDR3: CASSPRQESYEQYF; V: TRBV19; size: -; J: TRBJ2-7; D: -
DNA: TGTGCCAGCAGTCCTAGTATTGGACATACTAACTATGGCTACACCTTC; CDR3: CASSPSIGHTNYGYTF; V: TRBV27; size: -; J: TRBJ1-2; D: -
DNA: TGTGCCAGCAGTTTAGCCCCGGGAGAAGCTTTCTTT; CDR3: CASSLAPGEAFF; V: TRBV28; size: -; J: TRBJ1-1; D: -
DNA: TGTGCCAGCAGGAAGAGTGACAGGGTTGTTGCTTTCTTT; CDR3: CASRKSDRVVAFF; V: TRBV27; size: -; J: TRBJ1-1; D: TRBD1
DNA: TGTGCCAGCAGCTTCGGGCTATTGGGAAAAGAGACCCAGTACTTC; CDR3: CASSFGLLGKETQYF; V: TRBV7-9; size: once; J: TRBJ2-5; D: -
DNA: TGTGCCAGCAGCACGGACAGGGGGCGCCCCGGGGAGCTGTTTTTT; CDR3: CASSTDRGRPGELFF; V: TRBV7-9; size: -; J: TRBJ2-2; D: TRBD1
DNA: TGTGCCAGTAGTATGGAGACAGGCGCGAACACCGGGGAGCTGTTTTTT; CDR3: CASSMETGANTGELFF; V: TRBV19; size: -; J: TRBJ2-2; D: -
DNA: TGTGCCAGCAGCTTGGAGCGTCTAGCGGGAGGGGAGCAGTACTTC; CDR3: CASSLERLAGGEQYF; V: TRBV5-4; size: -; J: TRBJ2-7; D: TRBD2
DNA: TGTGCCAGTAGTATCGGACAGGGGAGGACCGGGGAGCTGTTTTTT; CDR3: CASSIGQGRTGELFF; V: TRBV19; size: -; J: TRBJ2-2; D: TRBD1
DNA: TGTGCCAGCAGTTTCGCCGCCCGCATGGAAGCTTTCTTT; CDR3: CASSFAARMEAFF; V: TRBV2; size: -; J: TRBJ1-1; D: -
DNA: TGTGCCAGCAGTGCGATTTCTGTCTCTGGAAACACCATATATTTT; CDR3: CASSAISVSGNTIYF; V: TRBV6-1; size: -; J: TRBJ1-3; D: -
DNA: TGTGCCAGCAGTTCTCTTAGCGGGAGGAACACAGATACGCAGTATTTT; CDR3: CASSSLSGRNTDTQYF; V: TRBV6-8; size: -; J: TRBJ2-3; D: TRBD2